Listed here are 16 T cell receptor beta chains from one sample, sequenced in a study of a mutant IDH1 vaccine in newly diagnosed glioma. Method: immunoSEQ multiplex PCR; TCRdb's copy keeps in-frame clones and lacks some. The sample consists of around 84,000 clones, around four fifths of them appearing once. Time point reported: week 47, end of study. What each vaccine dose contained was 300 ug of mutant IDH1 20-mer peptide, accompanied by topical imiquimod. No cognate antigen is known for these TCRs. The sample in question was PBMCs, obtained from a glioma patient whose treatment included an IDH1 peptide vaccine. The receptors were sampled from a man in his forties or fifties with glioma.

This chain joins TRBV7-3 and TRBJ2-1, with TRBD2 as a possible D gene (6 bases). Trimming shortened V by 0 bases and J by 2 bases, and 17 bases separated the two germline ends. Per germline, CDR1 SGHTA and CDR2 FQGTGA. This CDR3 is built from 18 residues. CDR3 DNA sequence: TGTGCCAGCAGCTTAACGACAGATCTTAGACTAGCCTACAATGAGCAGTTCTTC. This gives the protein CASSLTTDLRLAYNEQFF.

V and J are TRBV7-9 and TRBJ2-3, with 9 nucleotides matching TRBD2. V was clipped by 1 base and J by 6 bases; unmatched bases: 8. This CDR3 is 16 amino acids long. Germline CDR1 reads SEHNR; CDR2 reads FQNEAQ (reference sequence). The DNA of the CDR3 is TGTGCCAGCAGCTTAGGAGCGGGGGGCCTCGGGGATACGCAGTATTTT. It translates to CASSLGAGGLGDTQYF.

This clone was seen more than once but under ten times. The chain recombines TRBV10-3 with TRBJ2-7; TRBD1 or TRBD2 may be the D gene (5 bases each). CDR1 is ENHRY, CDR2 SYGVKD, per germline. Trimming took off 8 bases at V and 6 bases at J, with 20 bases between the two ends. The CDR3 loop spans 14 amino acids. In DNA form, the CDR3 reads TGTGCCATCGGGGCCAGGGACGGGCGCGGCGAGCAGTACTTC. Amino acid sequence: CAIGARDGRGEQYF.

The chain is built from TRBV4-2 and TRBJ2-3; the D call may be TRBD1 or TRBD2 (6 bases each). CDR1 is LGHNA, CDR2 YNFKEQ, per germline. The ends were cut back, 0 bases at V and 4 bases at J, with 11 bases in the middle. This CDR3 comprises 15 residues. For the CDR3, the DNA is TGTGCCAGCAGCCAAGAATGGAGGGGGGCAGATACGCAGTATTTT. Its translation is CASSQEWRGADTQYF.

This clone has just one count. V and J are TRBV11-1 and TRBJ1-1; D is ambiguous. The germline V gene encodes CDR1 SGHAT and CDR2 FQDESV (reference sequence). CDR3 length: 13 amino acids. V was trimmed by 2 bases and J by 4 bases, leaving 8 bases between them. CDR3 protein: CASSLKASTEAFF. CDR3 nucleotides: TGTGCCAGCAGCTTAAAGGCAAGCACTGAAGCTTTCTTT.

V and J are TRBV28 and TRBJ1-2, with D possibly TRBD1 on 5 matching bases. CDR1 is MDHEN and CDR2 is SYDVKM in the germline V gene. Deletions cut 6 bases from V and 2 bases from J, with 13 bases between. The CDR3 loop spans 14 amino acids. The CDR3 DNA sequence: TGTGCCAGCAGGGACGGGACGGCGAACTATGGCTACACCTTC. It yields the protein CASRDGTANYGYTF.

In this sample, this clone turned up a few times. The J gene is TRBJ2-2, the V gene TRBV19; a weak D match, TRBD2 (5 bases). The germline gives CDR1 LNHDA, CDR2 SQIVND (reference sequence). This CDR3 comprises 13 residues. Trimming pared 4 bases from V and 6 bases from J, leaving 9 bases between. The CDR3 DNA follows: TGTGCCAGTAGTACAACTAGACCCGGGGAGCTGTTTTTT. Protein sequence: CASSTTRPGELFF.

The chain combines TRBV19 with TRBJ2-2, with 7 positions matching TRBD2. The V and J ends lost 1 base and 0 bases, in that order; junction bases with no gene match: 2. The CDR3 extends over 16 amino acids. Germline-derived CDR1 and CDR2 are LNHDA and SQIVND (reference sequence). Written as DNA, the CDR3 is TGTGCCAGTAGTATAGTGGCGGGGGCGAACACCGGGGAGCTGTTTTTT. Amino acids: CASSIVAGANTGELFF.

CDR3: CASSRTGGSSYEQYF. The CDR3 nucleotides read TGTGCCAGCAGTCGGACAGGAGGTAGTAGTTACGAGCAGTACTTC. The chain couples TRBV7-2 to TRBJ2-7; 7 bases map to TRBD1. The CDR3 covers 15 residues. Germline V CDR1 and CDR2: SGHTA, FQGNSA. J gave up 4 bases and V 6 bases, and 12 bases lay outside the gene matches.

The sample holds a few counts of this clone. V gene TRBV7-4 combines with J gene TRBJ1-5, with unresolved D. Per germline, CDR1 SGHVT and CDR2 SQSDAQ. V lost 2 bases and J 7 bases, leaving 6 bases between the germline ends. This CDR3 spans 12 amino acids. The CDR3 DNA follows: TGTGCCAGCAGCTTATGGAGGCAGCCCCAGCATTTT. This sequence encodes CASSLWRQPQHF.

The J gene is TRBJ2-6, the V gene TRBV9; 8 bases align to TRBD1. The junction had 12 bases not matched to a gene; V was cut back by 4 bases and J by 0 bases. Germline V gives CDR1 SGDLS, CDR2 YYNGEE. This CDR3 is 19 amino acids long. The CDR3 is CASSPRRTGLNSGANVLTF. CDR3 coding DNA: TGTGCCAGCAGCCCCCGGAGGACAGGGTTAAACTCTGGGGCCAACGTCCTGACTTTC.

The genes are TRBV7-9 and TRBJ2-7; 11 nucleotides align to TRBD2. Trimming removed 5 bases from V and 3 bases from J; junction bases left unmatched: 3. The CDR3 is 14 amino acids. The germline V gene has CDR1 SEHNR and CDR2 FQNEAQ (reference sequence). CDR3 nucleotides: TGTGCCAGCAGCCATGGACTAGCGGGCTACGAGCAGTACTTC. Protein: CASSHGLAGYEQYF.

V is TRBV6-6 and J is TRBJ1-1; D is perhaps TRBD1 (5 bases). Deletions cut 5 bases from V and 1 base from J, with 8 bases between. This CDR3 region has 13 residues. Per germline, CDR1 MNHNY and CDR2 SVGAGI (reference sequence). The CDR3 DNA sequence: TGTGCCAGCAGTACTACAGGGAACACTGAAGCTTTCTTT. Protein sequence: CASSTTGNTEAFF.

The chain has TRBV7-2 and TRBJ2-1, with D perhaps TRBD1 (6 bases). The V end lost 5 bases, the J end lost 9 bases, and 20 bases lay between the germline ends. Germline values: CDR1 SGHTA, CDR2 FQGNSA. This CDR3 comprises 15 residues. For the CDR3, the DNA is TGTGCCAGCAGCCCAGGGGCAGGGGTATGGGGTGAGCAGTTCTTC. This codes for CASSPGAGVWGEQFF.

The chain links TRBV18 to TRBJ2-6; maybe TRBD1 (5 bases). The CDR3 contains 22 residues. Germline CDR1 KGHSH, CDR2 LQKENI. V lost 1 base, J lost 0 bases, and 25 bases lay in between. The CDR3: CASSPRKGLVDITSSGANVLTF. For the CDR3, the DNA is TGTGCCAGCTCACCACGGAAGGGGTTGGTAGATATTACGAGCTCTGGGGCCAACGTCCTGACTTTC.

This rearrangement joins TRBV5-4 to TRBJ2-3; TRBD2 matches at 8 bases. This CDR3 spans 14 amino acids. Germline CDR1 and CDR2: SGHNT and YYREEE (reference sequence). V shed 0 bases, J shed 5 bases, and the junction held 2 bases outside the gene matches. CDR3: CASSLGGRRDTQYF. The CDR3 nucleotides read TGTGCCAGCAGCTTGGGCGGGAGGAGAGATACGCAGTATTTT. Complete variable domain (other parts from reference TRBV5-4 and TRBJ2-3): ETGVTQSPTHLIKTRGQQVTLRCSSQSGHNTVSWYQQALGQGPQFIFQYYREEENGRGNFPPRFSGLQFPNYSSELNVNALELDDSALYLCASSLGGRRDTQYFGPGTRLTVL.